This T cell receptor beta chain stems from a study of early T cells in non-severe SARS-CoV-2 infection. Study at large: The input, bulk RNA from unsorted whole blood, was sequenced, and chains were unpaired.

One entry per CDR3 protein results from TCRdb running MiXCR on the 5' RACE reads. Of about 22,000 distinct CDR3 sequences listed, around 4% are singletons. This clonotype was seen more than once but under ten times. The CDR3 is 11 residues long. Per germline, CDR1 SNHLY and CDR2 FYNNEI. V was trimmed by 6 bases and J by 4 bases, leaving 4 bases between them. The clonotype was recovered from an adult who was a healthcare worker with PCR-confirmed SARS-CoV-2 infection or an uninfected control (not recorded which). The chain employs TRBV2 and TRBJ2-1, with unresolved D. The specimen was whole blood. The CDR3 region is CASRGYNEQFF. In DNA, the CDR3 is TGTGCCAGCAGAGGGTACAATGAGCAGTTCTTC.